These 21 T cell receptor beta chains were all obtained from the same sample, sequenced in a study of blood T cell repertoires in COVID-19. Profiling relied on immunoSEQ multiplex PCR, and the TCRdb table lists in-frame clones only, not all of them. The profile covers about 200,000 clones, with approximately 87% appearing a single time and approximately 6.2% taken by the ten largest. The sequenced sample was peripheral blood. The receptors derive from a man aged 55 to 70 who had recovered from COVID-19.

The rearrangement uses TRBV19 and TRBJ1-2; 7 bases are shared with TRBD1. V gave up 7 bases and J gave up 5 bases; unmatched junction bases: 7. The CDR3 extends over 13 amino acids. CDR1 is LNHDA, CDR2 SQIVND, per germline (reference sequence). The CDR3, as DNA: TGTGCCAGTACCCCCGGGACAGATTATGGCTACACCTTC. Protein product: CASTPGTDYGYTF. Full variable domain (remainder filled in from reference TRBV19 and TRBJ1-2): DGGITQSPKYLFRKEGQNVTLSCEQNLNHDAMYWYRQDPGQGLRLIYYSQIVNDFQKGDIAEGYSVSREKKESFPLTVTSAQKNPTAFYLCASTPGTDYGYTFGSGTRLTVV.

This clone was seen only once. This chain connects TRBV2 to TRBJ1-4, with TRBD1 as a possible D gene (5 bases). Germline V gene lookup returns CDR1 SNHLY and CDR2 FYNNEI. This CDR3 has 16 amino acids. The V end was cut by 4 bases, the J end by 3 bases, with 15 bases between. The CDR3 protein is CASSGGTPGANEKLFF. The CDR3 DNA reads as TGTGCCAGCAGTGGGGGGACTCCGGGGGCTAATGAAAAACTGTTTTTT.

This chain joins TRBV28 and TRBJ1-4; D might be TRBD1 (6 bases). The germline V gene has CDR1 MDHEN and CDR2 SYDVKM. V gave up 4 bases and J gave up 8 bases, with 11 bases separating them. CDR3 length: 13 amino acids. The CDR3 loop is CASSSGVWEKLFF. CDR3 sequence (DNA): TGTGCCAGCAGTTCAGGGGTATGGGAAAAACTGTTTTTT.

The chain combines TRBV21-1 with TRBJ2-7; TRBD1, as called in the table, went unchecked against the DNA. TRBV21-1 is deemed a pseudogene. CDR3 length equals 18 residues. The CDR3 reads CASSKRGLGYMDGFEQYF. The CDR3 nucleotides read TGTGCCAGCAGCAAAAGGGGGCTTGGGTATATGGACGGTTTCGAGCAGTACTTC.

The chain is built from TRBV5-4 and TRBJ1-5; the match to TRBD1 covers 8 bases. Germline trimming cut 1 base from V and 6 bases from J; bases unmatched to any gene: 6. This CDR3 has 15 residues. CDR1 and CDR2 (germline): SGHNT, YYREEE (reference sequence). The CDR3 bases are TGTGCCAGCAGCTTGCAGGGGGCAAGGAGTCAGCCCCAGCATTTT. It yields the protein CASSLQGARSQPQHF.

The rearrangement links TRBV24-1 to TRBJ1-1; no reliable D call. Deletions cut 5 bases from V and 1 base from J, with 13 bases between. The germline gives CDR1 KGHDR, CDR2 SFDVKD. The CDR3 is 15 residues long. The CDR3 DNA sequence: TGTGCCACCAGTGCCGGGGATCGTGCGAACACTGAAGCTTTCTTT. Protein: CATSAGDRANTEAFF.

The rearrangement joins TRBV19 to TRBJ2-3; 7 positions match TRBD1. The CDR3 totals 13 residues. V trimming: 6 bases; J trimming: 5 bases; junction bases outside the gene matches: 5. Germline CDR1 reads LNHDA; CDR2 reads SQIVND (reference sequence). CDR3 loop: CASSGQAQDTQYF. In nucleotides, the CDR3 is TGTGCCAGTAGCGGACAGGCCCAAGATACGCAGTATTTT.

This chain links TRBV13 with TRBJ2-7; D remains ambiguous. Trimming took 1 base from V and 0 from J, leaving 10 bases between them. The CDR3 extends over 15 amino acids. Germline values: CDR1 PRHDT, CDR2 FYEKMQ (reference sequence). The CDR3 DNA is TGTGCCAGCAGCTTAGCGGGTACCAGCTCCTACGAGCAGTACTTC. Translation gives CASSLAGTSSYEQYF.

The chain has TRBV10-1 and TRBJ2-7, with TRBD2 matching 10 bases. CDR3 length equals 14 residues. Per germline, CDR1 WNHNN and CDR2 SYGVQD (reference sequence). Trimming cost V 4 bases and J 0 bases; bases outside gene matches: 0. The CDR3 protein is CASSGTSGSYEQYF. The CDR3 bases are TGCGCCAGCAGTGGGACTAGCGGCTCCTACGAGCAGTACTTC.

This clone appeared once. A read error may account for a junction end that differs from germline. The V gene is TRBV19, the J gene TRBJ2-3; the D gene is possibly TRBD2 (5 bases). The CDR3 loop spans 14 amino acids. Germline V CDR1 and CDR2: LNHDA, SQIVND (reference sequence). CDR3 in amino acids: CASSKLGPTNTQYF. CDR3 nucleotides: TGTGCCAGTAGTAAACTAGGACCCACAAATACGCAGTATTTT.

This clone was seen a handful of times. J is TRBJ1-1 and V is TRBV6-1; no reliable D call. Germline loops: CDR1 MNHNS, CDR2 SASEGT. The CDR3 spans 16 residues. V was shortened by 3 bases and J by 5 bases, with 19 bases between the two germline ends. The CDR3 nucleotides read TGTGCCAGCAGTGAGGGCCCCCATGGGAGGGAGACTGAAGCTTTCTTT. Translating it yields CASSEGPHGRETEAFF.

The CDR3 coding sequence is TGTGCCAGTAGTACCCCCTTTTGGGGGGTGAATTCAGATACGCAGTATTTT. This gives the protein CASSTPFWGVNSDTQYF. The rearrangement joins TRBV19 to TRBJ2-3, with D perhaps matching TRBD2 (6 bases). Germline lookup yields CDR1 LNHDA and CDR2 SQIVND (reference sequence). There are 17 residues in the CDR3. V shed 4 bases and J shed 4 bases, with 21 bases lying between them.

J is TRBJ2-3 and V is TRBV20-1; D is possibly TRBD1 (6 bases). CDR3 length: 12 residues. Trimming cost V 3 bases and J 10 bases, with 14 bases left between them. CDR1 and CDR2 (germline): DFQATT, SNEGSKA (reference sequence). The DNA for the CDR3 is TGCAGTGCTAGTCTTTCAGGGGCCCCGCAGTATTTT. Translated, it gives CSASLSGAPQYF.

This clone was recorded only once. The chain joins TRBV18 to TRBJ2-7, with a possible D match to TRBD2 (5 bases). V lost 6 bases, J lost 6 bases, and 15 bases lay in between. CDR3 length: 13 amino acids. The germline V gene encodes CDR1 KGHSH and CDR2 LQKENI. The CDR3 spells CASSLAVDGEQYF. CDR3 DNA: TGTGCCAGCTCCCTAGCAGTAGACGGCGAGCAGTACTTC.

The V and J genes are TRBV6-5 and TRBJ1-4, with D unclear. The CDR3 has 14 residues. In germline, CDR1 is MNHEY, CDR2 SVGAGI. V lost 6 bases and J lost 7, with 15 bases in between. The CDR3 sequence is CASRTSGPGEKLFF. The CDR3 DNA follows: TGTGCCAGCAGGACCTCGGGTCCGGGTGAAAAACTGTTTTTT.

The chain is built from TRBV7-2 and TRBJ2-1; 9 positions match TRBD2. The CDR3 has 15 amino acids. Germline values: CDR1 SGHTA, CDR2 FQGNSA. After removal of 4 bases from V and 0 bases from J, the junction contained 1 base not matched to a gene. CDR3 in amino acids: CASSSTSGSYNEQFF. In nucleotides, the CDR3 is TGTGCCAGCAGCTCGACTAGCGGCTCCTACAATGAGCAGTTCTTC. Together with reference TRBV7-2 and TRBJ2-1, the CDR3 gives the full variable domain: GAGVSQSPSNKVTEKGKDVELRCDPISGHTALYWYRQSLGQGLEFLIYFQGNSAPDKSGLPSDRFSAERTGGSVSTLTIQRTQQEDSAVYLCASSSTSGSYNEQFFGPGTRLTVL.

V is TRBV4-2 and J is TRBJ2-2; tentative D call: TRBD2 (6 bases). The CDR3 totals 19 residues. V shed 0 bases and J shed 3 bases, with 20 bases lying between them. Germline V gives CDR1 LGHNA, CDR2 YNFKEQ. The CDR3 loop reads CASSQDPGGLRGDTGELFF. The CDR3 nucleotides are TGTGCCAGCAGCCAAGATCCAGGCGGCCTTCGCGGGGACACCGGGGAGCTGTTTTTT.

This clone was detected only once. The chain has TRBV6-6 and TRBJ1-6, with 8 bases aligning to TRBD1. V dropped 5 bases and J dropped 9; count of bases not matched to a gene: 15. The CDR3 has 17 amino acids. Germline CDR1 reads MNHNY; CDR2 reads SVGAGI (reference sequence). DNA of the CDR3: TGTGCCAGCAGTCCAGAATTCCCAGGGGGCCACGGTTCACCCCTCCACTTT. It yields the protein CASSPEFPGGHGSPLHF.

In DNA, the CDR3 is TGTGCCAGCAGCTTGGACCAGGCGTCCTTTTCACCCCTCCACTTT. This translates into CASSLDQASFSPLHF. The rearrangement joins TRBV5-4 to TRBJ1-6; no clear D. The CDR3 runs to 15 residues. Trimming pared 0 bases from V and 9 bases from J, leaving 13 bases between. Germline V gene data show CDR1 as SGHNT and CDR2 as YYREEE (reference sequence). Full variable domain (remainder filled in from reference TRBV5-4 and TRBJ1-6): ETGVTQSPTHLIKTRGQQVTLRCSSQSGHNTVSWYQQALGQGPQFIFQYYREEENGRGNFPPRFSGLQFPNYSSELNVNALELDDSALYLCASSLDQASFSPLHFGNGTRLTVT.

The chain has TRBV29-1 and TRBJ2-7; 8 bases match TRBD1. V lost 4 bases to trimming and J lost 0 bases; unmatched junction nucleotides: 8. This CDR3 contains 15 residues. CDR1 is SQVTM and CDR2 is ANQGSEA in the germline V gene. DNA for the CDR3: TGCAGCGTTGGGACTCGGACAGGGAGCTCCTACGAGCAGTACTTC. Its translation: CSVGTRTGSSYEQYF.

This chain links TRBV11-3 with TRBJ2-7, with TRBD2 identical over 8 bases. The germline CDR1 and CDR2 sequences are SGHNT and YENEEA. The trim removed 5 bases at V and 4 bases at J, leaving 7 bases unmatched. The CDR3 runs 14 residues. CDR3 nucleotides: TGTGCCAGCAGCACGGGGGGGCCGTCGTACGAGCAGTACTTC. Amino acids: CASSTGGPSYEQYF.